A selection of T cell receptor beta chains follows, all from one sample in a study of blood T cell repertoires in COVID-19. Data came from immunoSEQ multiplex PCR; TCRdb stores just in-frame clones and leaves some out. The sample shows about 180,000 clones, roughly 87% of them seen only once. The specimen sequenced was peripheral blood. The source of these receptors is a woman aged 45-60 years with acute or convalescent COVID-19. Both conserved end residues are trimmed from each CDR3.

J: TRBJ2-7; V: TRBV6-5; CDR3: ASSSPGLSYEQY
J: TRBJ1-5; V: TRBV6-1; CDR3: ASSENTYQPQH
J: TRBJ2-2; V: TRBV19; CDR3: ASTPGQGWAGELF
J: TRBJ2-7; V: TRBV7-2; CDR3: ASSLTSGYYEQY
J: TRBJ1-2; V: TRBV24-1; CDR3: ATSDLDRPYGYT
J: TRBJ1-1; V: TRBV5-1; CDR3: ASSLSQAAGEAF
J: TRBJ1-6; V: TRBV5-4; CDR3: ASSFTSSYNSPLH
J: TRBJ2-1; V: TRBV7-3; CDR3: ASSSTLLNEQF
J: TRBJ1-2; V: TRBV5-6; CDR3: ASSPSWGWNYGYT
J: TRBJ2-7; V: TRBV19; CDR3: ASSSRAGSVEQY
J: TRBJ1-4; V: TRBV19; CDR3: ASSIGQGNEKLF
J: TRBJ1-4; V: TRBV5-1; CDR3: ASSPDRAFDQLF
J: TRBJ1-5; V: TRBV18; CDR3: ASSPGTGETGQPQH
J: TRBJ1-5; V: TRBV5-1; CDR3: ASSLDGGGNQPQH
J: TRBJ2-7; V: TRBV3-1/TRBV3-2; CDR3: ASSQGGVGSYEQY
J: TRBJ1-3; V: TRBV5-4; CDR3: ASSLDRGAGNTIY
J: TRBJ2-7; V: TRBV23-1; CDR3: ASSQFGRHGNSYEQY
J: TRBJ2-4; V: TRBV9; CDR3: ASSVVAGGPIQY
J: TRBJ2-7; V: TRBV7-9; CDR3: ASSPVGGGHYEQY
J: TRBJ1-1; V: TRBV30; CDR3: AWSRSWGRENTEAF
J: TRBJ2-7; V: TRBV10-3; CDR3: AISQDRVAYEQY
J: TRBJ2-2; V: TRBV27; CDR3: ASSFGETGELF
J: TRBJ2-5; V: TRBV11-3; CDR3: ASSLGTLGGAQY
J: TRBJ2-1; V: TRBV10-3; CDR3: AIVAGGTYNEQF
J: TRBJ2-2; V: TRBV24-1; CDR3: ATSDPGGTGELF
J: TRBJ1-2; V: TRBV11-1; CDR3: ASSSSRGIYGYT
J: TRBJ1-6; V: TRBV21-1; CDR3: ASHPGFSRGNNSPLH
J: TRBJ2-1; V: TRBV19; CDR3: ASSHSREQF